The 12 T cell receptor beta chains below were found in one sample sequenced in a study of monozygotic twins with cystic fibrosis. Data came from immunoSEQ multiplex PCR; TCRdb stores just in-frame clones and leaves some out. The sample shows about 30,000 clones, about 85% of them seen only once. Sequenced sample: blood. These receptors were collected from a girl aged 2-15 years with cystic fibrosis.

This clone occurred once. V and J are TRBV6-1 and TRBJ1-4, with D possibly TRBD1 on 6 matching bases. Germline CDR1 reads MNHNS; CDR2 reads SASEGT. The CDR3 spans 15 residues. V was cut by 5 bases and J by 0 bases, with 10 bases left in between. The CDR3, as DNA: TGTGCCAGCAGTCGCGGACAGTCAACTAATGAAAAACTGTTTTTT. Encoded protein: CASSRGQSTNEKLFF.

The CDR3 region has the DNA TGTGCCAGCAGTTACTCTTCCAACTATGGCTACACCTTC. Amino acids: CASSYSSNYGYTF. The chain is built from TRBV6-5 and TRBJ1-2, with D hard to call. V gave up 0 bases and J gave up 2 bases, with 4 bases separating them. Per the germline V gene, CDR1 is MNHEY and CDR2 is SVGAGI. This CDR3 is 13 amino acids long.

The chain recombines TRBV5-1 with TRBJ1-4; 7 bases match TRBD1. This CDR3 is built from 16 residues. Trimming removed 3 bases from V and 2 bases from J; junction bases left unmatched: 7. Germline-derived CDR1 and CDR2 are SGHRS and YFSETQ. The CDR3 loop reads CASSYRTGATNEKLFF. The DNA for the CDR3 is TGCGCCAGCAGCTATAGAACAGGGGCGACTAATGAAAAACTGTTTTTT.

This chain links TRBV10-1 with TRBJ2-7; D ambiguous. Per germline, CDR1 WNHNN and CDR2 SYGVQD (reference sequence). V gave up 3 bases and J gave up 0 bases, with 12 bases separating them. This CDR3 spans 15 amino acids. The CDR3: CASSENRAISYEQYF. The CDR3, as DNA: TGCGCCAGCAGTGAAAACCGGGCCATCTCCTACGAGCAGTACTTC.

The CDR3 DNA is TGCGCCAGCAGCCCCGACAGGGCGAACACTGAAGCTTTCTTT. As protein: CASSPDRANTEAFF. The chain carries TRBV4-1 and TRBJ1-1, with TRBD1 matching 7 bases. The CDR3 spans 14 residues. The germline V gene encodes CDR1 MGHRA and CDR2 YSYEKL. Trimming removed 4 bases from V and 1 base from J; junction bases left unmatched: 3.

The chain uses TRBV5-1 and TRBJ1-1; 7 bases fit TRBD1. Losses at the gene ends were 4 bases for V and 1 base for J; bases not matched to a gene: 4. CDR1 and CDR2 from the germline V gene are SGHRS and YFSETQ. The CDR3 spans 14 residues. CDR3 DNA: TGCGCCAGCAGCCCCGGGACAGCGAACACTGAAGCTTTCTTT. This codes for CASSPGTANTEAFF.

The V call is TRBV15, the J call TRBJ2-6; D uncertain. The CDR3 length is 15 residues. Germline V CDR1 and CDR2: LNHNV, YYDKDF (reference sequence). The V gene lost 5 bases and the J gene lost 0 bases, with 8 bases spanning the gap. The CDR3 is CATSETGSGANVLTF. The CDR3 coding sequence is TGTGCCACCAGCGAGACGGGCTCTGGGGCCAACGTCCTGACTTTC. The complete variable domain, with remaining parts taken from reference TRBV15 and TRBJ2-6, reads DAMVIQNPRYQVTQFGKPVTLSCSQTLNHNVMYWYQQKSSQAPKLLFHYYDKDFNNEADTPDNFQSRRPNTSFCFLDIRSPGLGDTAMYLCATSETGSGANVLTFGAGSRLTVL.

CDR3 sequence (DNA): TGCGCCAGCAGTGATCAGCAGGGACCAAACACTGAAGCTTTCTTT. Protein sequence: CASSDQQGPNTEAFF. The genes are TRBV10-2 and TRBJ1-1, with D perhaps TRBD1 (5 bases). The CDR3 covers 15 residues. Germline lookup yields CDR1 WSHSY and CDR2 SAAADI. V shed 3 bases and J shed 2 bases, with 13 bases lying between them.

The CDR3 nucleotides are TGTGCTAGTGGCCCGGGGCCGGGAGATCGCTACGAGCAGTACTTC. It codes for CASGPGPGDRYEQYF. This chain connects TRBV12-5 to TRBJ2-7; D perhaps matches TRBD2 (6 bases). CDR1 is LGHNT, CDR2 FRNRAP, per germline. The CDR3 totals 15 residues. V was cut by 6 bases and J by 3 bases, with 18 bases left in between.

The chain employs TRBV10-3 and TRBJ2-7, with D unclear. The ends were cut back, 2 bases at V and 6 bases at J, with 11 bases in the middle. Germline V lookup: CDR1 ENHRY, CDR2 SYGVKD. The CDR3 contains 13 residues. The CDR3 reads CAISEGPSAEQYF. DNA for the CDR3: TGTGCCATCAGTGAGGGCCCGTCTGCCGAGCAGTACTTC.

The V gene is TRBV5-1, the J gene TRBJ1-1; D is undetermined. The CDR3 spans 15 residues. CDR1 is SGHRS and CDR2 is YFSETQ in the germline V gene. Trimming removed 0 bases at V and 2 bases at J, with 11 bases between. This chain's CDR3 is CASSLVLSGNTEAFF. CDR3 DNA sequence: TGCGCCAGCAGCTTGGTGTTATCGGGAAACACTGAAGCTTTCTTT.

This clone was seen a handful of times. J is TRBJ2-7 and V is TRBV6-5; TRBD2 matches 12 bases. Germline lookup yields CDR1 MNHEY and CDR2 SVGAGI. The CDR3 is 16 residues long. Trimming at V came to 0 bases and at J to 4 bases, leaving 4 bases not matched to a gene. The CDR3 spells CASSYSASGRGYEQYF. DNA of the CDR3: TGTGCCAGCAGTTACTCGGCTAGCGGGAGGGGATACGAGCAGTACTTC.